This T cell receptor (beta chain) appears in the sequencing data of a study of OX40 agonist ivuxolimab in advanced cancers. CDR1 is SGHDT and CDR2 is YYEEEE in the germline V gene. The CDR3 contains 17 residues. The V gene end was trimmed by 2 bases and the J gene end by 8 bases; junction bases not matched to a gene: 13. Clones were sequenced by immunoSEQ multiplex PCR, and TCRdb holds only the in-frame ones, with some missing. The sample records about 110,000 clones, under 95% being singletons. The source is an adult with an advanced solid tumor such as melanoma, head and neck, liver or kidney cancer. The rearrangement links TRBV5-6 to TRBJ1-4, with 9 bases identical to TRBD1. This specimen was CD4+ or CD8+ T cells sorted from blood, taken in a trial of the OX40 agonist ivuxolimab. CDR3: CASSFRDRVWKREKLFF. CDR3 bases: TGTGCCAGCAGCTTCCGGGACAGGGTATGGAAGCGAGAAAAACTGTTTTTT. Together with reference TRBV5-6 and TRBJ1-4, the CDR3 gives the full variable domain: DAGVTQSPTHLIKTRGQQVTLRCSPKSGHDTVSWYQQALGQGPQFIFQYYEEEERQRGNFPDRFSGHQFPNYSSELNVNALLLGDSALYLCASSFRDRVWKREKLFFGSGTQLSVL.